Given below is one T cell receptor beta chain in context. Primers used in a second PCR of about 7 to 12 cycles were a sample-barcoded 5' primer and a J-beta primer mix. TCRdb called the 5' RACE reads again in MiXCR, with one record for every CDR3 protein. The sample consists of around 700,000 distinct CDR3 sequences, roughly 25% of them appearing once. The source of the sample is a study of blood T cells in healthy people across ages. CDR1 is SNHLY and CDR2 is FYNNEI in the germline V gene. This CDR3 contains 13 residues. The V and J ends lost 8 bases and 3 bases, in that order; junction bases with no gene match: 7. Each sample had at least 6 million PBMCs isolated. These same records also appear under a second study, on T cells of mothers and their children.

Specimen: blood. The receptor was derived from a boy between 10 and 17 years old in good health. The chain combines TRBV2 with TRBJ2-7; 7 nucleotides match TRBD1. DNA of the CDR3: TGTGCCAGCCGGAAGGGGGCCGGCTACGAGCAGTACTTC. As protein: CASRKGAGYEQYF.